This record looks at one T cell receptor beta chain sequence and its context. Its antigen is currently unknown. The sample originates from a study of T cell responses to AZD1222 COVID-19 vaccine. In the study overall: Pooled together were second doses at about 4 or about 12 weeks. Study findings and constraints: Spike-specific TCR breadth and depth grew following two AZD1222 doses. White British people made up most donors, females outnumbered males, and clonal diversity was possibly underestimated.

Trimming stripped 0 bases from V and 0 bases from J, with 15 bases between. Looked up from germline, CDR1 is LGHDT and CDR2 is YNNKEL (reference sequence). The length of the CDR3 is 18 residues. Measured with immunoSEQ multiplex PCR; TCRdb has only the in-frame clones, and not every one. The repertoire includes tens of thousands of clones, around 90% of them detected once, and approximately 5.2% sits in the top ten. The sequencing here drew on peripheral blood, taken on day 0 of AZD1222 vaccination. The TCR was taken from an adult in good health. The chain uses TRBV3-1 (or the pseudogene TRBV3-2) and TRBJ2-1; D perhaps matches TRBD2 (5 bases). CDR3 sequence reads: CASSQESVDLSSYNEQFF. The DNA of the CDR3 is TGTGCCAGCAGCCAAGAGTCGGTGGACTTAAGCTCCTACAATGAGCAGTTCTTC.